A single sample is the source of the 20 T cell receptor beta chains below, sequenced in a study of circulating and synovial CD4+ cells in juvenile arthritis. Libraries were prepared by immunoSEQ multiplex PCR; TCRdb keeps only in-frame clonotypes and omits some of them. The sample carries 34,000 or so clones, 94% recorded once. Specimen: CD4+ T cells from blood. The source of these receptors is a human donor with juvenile idiopathic arthritis.

This clone was detected once. This chain connects TRBV6-6 to TRBJ2-3; 13 bases fit TRBD2. Germline assignment: CDR1 MNHNY and CDR2 SVGAGI (reference sequence). Germline trimming cut 6 bases from V and 8 bases from J; bases unmatched to any gene: 8. The CDR3 runs to 15 residues. CDR3 DNA: TGTGCCAGCAGCCGGACTAGCGGGGGAGGCGGTACGCAGTATTTT. Translation: CASSRTSGGGGTQYF.

This rearrangement joins TRBV6-5 to TRBJ2-7, with TRBD1 as a possible D gene (6 bases). The germline V and J ends were trimmed by 4 bases and 3 bases, with 19 bases remaining between them. The CDR3 is made up of 16 amino acids. Germline CDR1 is MNHEY and CDR2 is SVGAGI. This CDR3 is CASSFRGTRQGYEQYF. CDR3 coding DNA: TGTGCCAGCAGTTTTAGGGGGACCCGCCAGGGCTACGAGCAGTACTTC.

On this clone: Other DNA sequences in the same sample also yield this CDR3. This chain joins TRBV2 and TRBJ1-6; D unclear. The CDR3 length is 14 residues. Per germline, CDR1 SNHLY and CDR2 FYNNEI. The ends were cut back, 5 bases at V and 5 bases at J, with 10 bases in the middle. The CDR3 bases are TGTGCCAGCAGTCCAGGAGGAAATAATTCACCCCTCCACTTT. Translation: CASSPGGNNSPLHF.

The V gene is TRBV19, the J gene TRBJ2-5; D may be TRBD1 (6 bases). CDR1 is LNHDA, CDR2 SQIVND, per germline (reference sequence). The CDR3 loop spans 13 amino acids. V lost 3 bases to trimming and J lost 1 base, with 6 bases between them. As DNA, the CDR3 is TGTGCCAGTAGTATGGGGGCCCAAGAGACCCAGTACTTC. Protein product: CASSMGAQETQYF.

The V and J genes are TRBV30 and TRBJ1-2; D gene uncertain. V gave up 0 bases and J gave up 4 bases, with 12 bases separating them. CDR1 GTSNPN and CDR2 SVGIG come from the germline V gene (reference sequence). This CDR3 is 14 amino acids long. CDR3 coding DNA: TGTGCCTGGAGTGTGCAGGATGGCCGCTATGGCTACACCTTC. Translating it yields CAWSVQDGRYGYTF.

The rearrangement joins TRBV5-1 to TRBJ2-5; 9 nucleotides match TRBD2. Germline assignment: CDR1 SGHRS and CDR2 YFSETQ. CDR3 length equals 16 residues. V shed 4 bases, J shed 5 bases, and the junction held 12 bases outside the gene matches. The CDR3 DNA reads as TGCGCCAGCAGCCCAAGTGTGAGCGGGGGGCGGGAGACCCAGTACTTC. Amino acid sequence: CASSPSVSGGRETQYF.

The CDR3 loop reads CASSIGRTAPMNTEAFF. The CDR3 DNA reads TGTGCCAGTAGTATAGGGAGGACAGCCCCTATGAACACTGAAGCTTTCTTT. The chain employs TRBV19 and TRBJ1-1; D is perhaps TRBD1 (6 bases). Trimming cost V 1 base and J 0 bases, with 15 bases left between them. From germline, CDR1 is LNHDA and CDR2 SQIVND (reference sequence). The CDR3 loop spans 17 amino acids.

V usage is TRBV9 and J usage is TRBJ2-3; 8 bases are shared with TRBD1. V shed 0 bases and J 11 bases; nucleotides not matched to a gene: 2. The CDR3 is made up of 12 amino acids. Germline CDR1 reads SGDLS; CDR2 reads YYNGEE. The CDR3 is CASSVVGTGQYF. CDR3 sequence (DNA): TGTGCCAGCAGCGTAGTGGGGACAGGGCAGTATTTT. Based on the CDR3 plus reference TRBV9 and TRBJ2-3, the full variable domain is DSGVTQTPKHLITATGQRVTLRCSPRSGDLSVYWYQQSLDQGLQFLIQYYNGEERAKGNILERFSAQQFPDLHSELNLSSLELGDSALYFCASSVVGTGQYFGPGTRLTVL.

V and J are TRBV7-9 and TRBJ2-3; D is uncertain. Germline V CDR1 and CDR2: SEHNR, FQNEAQ (reference sequence). This CDR3 is built from 16 residues. Trimming removed 2 bases at V and 3 bases at J, with 15 bases between. The CDR3 sequence is CASSLSMRLVTDTQYF. In nucleotides, the CDR3 is TGTGCCAGCAGCTTATCGATGCGATTAGTGACAGATACGCAGTATTTT.

CDR3: CSVASGGRADTQYF. DNA of the CDR3: TGCAGCGTTGCTAGCGGGGGTAGAGCAGATACGCAGTATTTT. This rearrangement joins TRBV29-1 to TRBJ2-3; 10 bases are shared with TRBD2. This CDR3 is 14 amino acids long. The germline V gene encodes CDR1 SQVTM and CDR2 ANQGSEA. Unmatched junction bases numbered 5, after V lost 4 bases and J lost 4 bases.

The chain has TRBV4-1 and TRBJ2-1, with D unclear. Germline V CDR1 and CDR2: MGHRA, YSYEKL. V lost 3 bases to trimming and J lost 0 bases, with 6 bases between them. This CDR3 contains 14 residues. The CDR3 here is CASSHGSSYNEQFF. The CDR3, as DNA: TGCGCCAGCAGCCATGGCAGCTCCTACAATGAGCAGTTCTTC.

The chain has TRBV11-2 and TRBJ2-5; TRBD2 aligns across 7 bases. The ends lost 4 bases at V and 5 bases at J; junction bases unmatched: 7. The CDR3 is 14 residues long. Per the germline V gene, CDR1 is SGHAT and CDR2 is FQNNGV. This CDR3 reads CASSSIAGGETQYF. Here the CDR3 DNA reads TGTGCCAGCAGCTCTATAGCGGGCGGGGAGACCCAGTACTTC.

The chain is built from TRBV5-4 and TRBJ2-6; 12 nucleotides align to TRBD2. CDR3 size: 17 residues. Unmatched junction bases numbered 6, after V lost 4 bases and J lost 4 bases. CDR1 is SGHNT, CDR2 YYREEE, per germline (reference sequence). The CDR3 DNA is TGTGCCAGCAGCGAAACTAGCGGGGGGCGGGGGGCCAACGTCCTGACTTTC. It yields the protein CASSETSGGRGANVLTF.

This rearrangement joins TRBV19 to TRBJ2-1, with 16 bases fitting TRBD2. V trimming: 6 bases; J trimming: 2 bases; junction bases outside the gene matches: 7. Germline CDR1 reads LNHDA; CDR2 reads SQIVND (reference sequence). This CDR3 has 18 amino acids. CDR3 sequence reads: CASSGTSGGAWPYNEQFF. Written as DNA, the CDR3 is TGTGCCAGTAGCGGGACTAGCGGGGGGGCTTGGCCCTACAATGAGCAGTTCTTC.

J is TRBJ1-3 and V is TRBV27; D is uncertain. Trimming removed 6 bases at V and 0 bases at J, with 6 bases between. The germline gives CDR1 MNHEY, CDR2 SMNVEV (reference sequence). The CDR3 length is 13 residues. The CDR3 here is CASRLASGNTIYF. The CDR3 DNA is TGTGCCAGCAGACTTGCCTCTGGAAACACCATATATTTT.

The V gene is TRBV4-1, the J gene TRBJ1-5; 9 bases line up with TRBD1. In germline, CDR1 is MGHRA, CDR2 YSYEKL. The CDR3 covers 17 residues. V lost 0 bases and J lost 6; bases outside the gene matches: 9. The CDR3: CASSQDPGTGLGQPQHF. Here the CDR3 DNA reads TGCGCCAGCAGCCAAGATCCAGGGACAGGGTTGGGTCAGCCCCAGCATTTT.

V is TRBV28 and J is TRBJ1-3, with a weak D call TRBD1 (5 bases). The CDR3 extends over 15 amino acids. From germline, CDR1 is MDHEN and CDR2 SYDVKM. The ends were cut back, 8 bases at V and 0 bases at J, with 14 bases in the middle. CDR3 residues: CASGHRTASGNTIYF. As DNA, the CDR3 is TGTGCCAGCGGACACCGGACGGCCTCTGGAAACACCATATATTTT. The entire variable domain, with the rest obtained from reference TRBV28 and TRBJ1-3, is as follows: DVKVTQSSRYLVKRTGEKVFLECVQDMDHENMFWYRQDPGLGLRLIYFSYDVKMKEKGDIPEGYSVSREKKERFSLILESASTNQTSMYLCASGHRTASGNTIYFGEGSWLTVV.

This sequence joins TRBV4-3 and TRBJ2-5, with D unresolved. The CDR3 covers 21 residues. Trimming removed 4 bases from V and 5 bases from J, with 35 bases in between. The germline V gene encodes CDR1 LGHNA and CDR2 YSLEER. The CDR3 DNA reads as TGCGCCAGCAGCCCTTCGTATAACCGACGAATTTCCGTACCGTTGAGGGAGACCCAGTACTTC. Protein: CASSPSYNRRISVPLRETQYF.

This chain links TRBV11-2 with TRBJ1-1; 10 nucleotides align to TRBD1. V trimming: 5 bases; J trimming: 10 bases; junction bases outside the gene matches: 4. Per the germline V gene, CDR1 is SGHAT and CDR2 is FQNNGV. There are 12 residues in the CDR3. The CDR3 region is CASSRTGGGAFF. The CDR3 bases are TGTGCCAGCAGCCGGACAGGGGGGGGAGCTTTCTTT.

V gene TRBV7-2 combines with J gene TRBJ2-7; 7 bases agree with TRBD1. Per germline, CDR1 SGHTA and CDR2 FQGNSA. The CDR3 extends over 14 amino acids. V shed 5 bases, J shed 1 base, and the junction held 5 bases outside the gene matches. The CDR3 DNA is TGTGCCAGCAGCCCAGACAGGGCATCCTACGAGCAGTACTTC. Protein: CASSPDRASYEQYF.